Listed below are T cell receptor beta chains from one sample, sequenced in a study of T-cell reconstitution after alpha-beta-depleted transplantation in children. TCRdb recomputed calls from the PCR reads with MiXCR, one row per CDR3 protein. The sample carries around 200,000 distinct CDR3 sequences, 8% to 10% recorded once. The sample in question was PBMCs from the stem cell graft donor, obtained from the stem cell graft. All receptors derive from a human donor who donated a stem cell graft to a child with acute lymphoblastic leukemia. CDR3s leave out the opening cysteine and the closing phenylalanine or tryptophan. Each record gives: D gene, V gene, J gene, CDR3 protein. A D gene is named only where the DNA matches it firmly.

.,TRBV20-1,TRBJ2-2,SADGGRTGELF
TRBD1,TRBV29-1,TRBJ2-1,SVDHRGLGQF
TRBD1,TRBV20-1,TRBJ2-7,SARWAGGSYEQY
.,TRBV12-3/TRBV12-4,TRBJ1-5,ASSLGTQPQH
TRBD1,TRBV19,TRBJ1-1,ASTISTGAHTEAF
.,TRBV20-1,TRBJ2-7,SARGESSYEQY
.,TRBV27,TRBJ2-3,ASIPGSWEPDTQY
TRBD1,TRBV12-3/TRBV12-4,TRBJ1-4,ASSPQGAGEKLF
TRBD1,TRBV6-5,TRBJ1-2,ASSWTLQGLDGYT
TRBD1,TRBV9,TRBJ2-2,ASSVETGGYGELF
.,TRBV6-5,TRBJ1-2,ASSFVMVSRAHWNNGYT
.,TRBV4-2,TRBJ2-3,ASSPFSIRGDTDTQY
TRBD1,TRBV10-3,TRBJ2-7,AIRDRDWDTYEQY
.,TRBV20-1,TRBJ2-7,SARVEGSQETYEQY
TRBD2,TRBV5-1,TRBJ2-1,ASSHTSGGNRGNEQF
.,TRBV2,TRBJ2-1,ASRGGDNEQF
.,TRBV6-2/TRBV6-3,TRBJ2-7,ASTGFTYEQY
TRBD1,TRBV20-1,TRBJ1-2,SAYLGQRNYGYT
TRBD1,TRBV5-1,TRBJ2-7,ASSSQGKETYEQY
TRBD1,TRBV12-3/TRBV12-4,TRBJ2-4,ASSSPDRDKNIQY
.,TRBV5-5,TRBJ1-1,ASSLAGVTGTEAF
TRBD1,TRBV7-2,TRBJ1-4,ASSPSRGTGSGKLF
TRBD1,TRBV20-1,TRBJ2-5,SAHGPGGTQTQY
.,TRBV7-8,TRBJ1-2,ASSLDREGFYGYT
.,TRBV7-8,TRBJ1-3,ASSLPGLSGNTIY
.,TRBV24-1,TRBJ2-3,ATGGDGTDTQY
.,TRBV12-3/TRBV12-4,TRBJ2-7,ASSPLHAYEQY
TRBD2,TRBV11-1,TRBJ2-5,ASSLSIVTSGLQETQY
TRBD1,TRBV27,TRBJ1-2,ASSLSRGHGYT
.,TRBV6-2/TRBV6-3,TRBJ2-7,ASSYIGSTGTYEQY
.,TRBV5-5,TRBJ2-5,ASSSGVGQETQY
.,TRBV5-1,TRBJ2-7,ASSDIYEQY
.,TRBV12-3/TRBV12-4,TRBJ1-2,ASSLLGANYGYT
.,TRBV10-2,TRBJ1-2,ASSEALGTVYGYT
.,TRBV5-1,TRBJ2-1,ASSFTYNEQF
TRBD1,TRBV11-1,TRBJ2-7,ASTLPGQGTVLSYEQY
.,TRBV5-1,TRBJ2-1,ASSRDRNEQF
.,TRBV30,TRBJ2-7,AWGRGLSYEQY
.,TRBV6-1,TRBJ1-2,ASREGIYGYT
.,TRBV25-1,TRBJ2-2,ASRARGTNTGELF
.,TRBV20-1,TRBJ1-2,SARDDSGNGYT
.,TRBV18,TRBJ1-1,ASSGRDPGPEAF
.,TRBV6-5,TRBJ1-1,ASSSQGAYTEAF
.,TRBV15,TRBJ2-7,ATSRDGDSV
.,TRBV20-1,TRBJ2-4,SARGPLAKNIQY
TRBD1,TRBV19,TRBJ1-1,ASSIDGQGGVEAF
.,TRBV7-2,TRBJ2-7,ASSLGPGSNEQY
.,TRBV11-2,TRBJ1-2,ASSLVSGLAHGYT
TRBD1,TRBV12-3/TRBV12-4,TRBJ1-2,ASTRTGNGYT
.,TRBV5-8,TRBJ1-2,ASSLPTVANYGYT